This TCR beta chain derives from a study of blood T cells in healthy people across ages. This clonotype has a count of ten or more. Its antigen is currently unknown. Study-level results: Using unsorted PBMCs precluded a conclusive naive versus antigen-experienced comparison.

Then a second PCR, running about 7 to 11 cycles, was carried out with a sample-barcoded 5' primer and a J-beta primer mix. TCRdb called the 5' RACE reads again in MiXCR, with one record for every CDR3 protein. In the table there are around 600,000 distinct CDR3 sequences, 40% to 50% of which are singletons. Sequences were obtained from blood. The sequence was collected from a man older than 75 in good health.

The CDR3 nucleotides are TGCAGTGCTAGAGGGACAGAGCTTAGCAATCAGCCCCAGCATTTT. It translates to CSARGTELSNQPQHF. V usage is TRBV20-1 and J usage is TRBJ1-5; possibly TRBD1 for D (6 bases). The CDR3 length is 15 residues. The germline CDR1 and CDR2 sequences are DFQATT and SNEGSKA (reference sequence). Trimming removed 1 base at V and 0 bases at J, with 10 bases between.